This TCR beta chain was sequenced in a study of blood T cell repertoires in COVID-19. Study at large: The United States, Italy and Spain were the sources of the acute and convalescent COVID-19 samples. The cDNA or gDNA used as material had been derived from T cells, B-cell-depleted T cells, or PBMCs.

Per the study methods: Amplifying reference gene primers gave estimates of nucleated cell counts. Data came from immunoSEQ multiplex PCR; TCRdb stores just in-frame clones and leaves some out. D and trimming come from the DNA, and the V and J calls and clone size come from that table. The sample holds over 25,000 clones; around nine tenths are singletons and the top ten take approximately 15%. V lost 8 bases and J 10 bases, leaving 12 bases between the germline ends. CDR1 and CDR2 (germline): LNHDA, SQIVND (reference sequence). The CDR3 length is 11 residues. The chain recombines TRBV19 with TRBJ2-1, with D unclear. This clonotype was sampled from a human donor in a cohort sampled during active COVID-19. The donor label of this sample is uncertain. Material: peripheral blood. The chain's CDR3 is CASDLGGEQFF. CDR3 DNA: TGTGCCAGTGATTTAGGCGGAGAGCAGTTCTTC.